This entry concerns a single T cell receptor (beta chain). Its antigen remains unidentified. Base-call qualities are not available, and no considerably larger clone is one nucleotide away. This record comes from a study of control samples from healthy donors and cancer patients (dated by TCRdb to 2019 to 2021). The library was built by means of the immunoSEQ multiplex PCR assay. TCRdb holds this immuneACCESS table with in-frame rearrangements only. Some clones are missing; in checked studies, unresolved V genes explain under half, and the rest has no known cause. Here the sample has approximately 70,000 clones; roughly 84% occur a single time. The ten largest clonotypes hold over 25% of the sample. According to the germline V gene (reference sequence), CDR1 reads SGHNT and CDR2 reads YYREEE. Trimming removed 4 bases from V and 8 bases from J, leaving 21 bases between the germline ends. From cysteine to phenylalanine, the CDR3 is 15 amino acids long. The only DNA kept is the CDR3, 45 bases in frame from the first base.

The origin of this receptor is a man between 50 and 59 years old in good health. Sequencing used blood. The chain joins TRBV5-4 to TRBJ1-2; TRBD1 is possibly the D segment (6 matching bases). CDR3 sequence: CASSPYGMGAGGYTF. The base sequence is TGTGCCAGCAGCCCCTATGGGATGGGGGCTGGAGGCTACACCTTC.